This T cell receptor beta chain was profiled in a study of T cell repertoires in cytomegalovirus infection. On the study more broadly: Public TCR beta signatures marked donors with CMV infection and the matching HLA. Notes on the study in general: Carriage of CMV together with the relevant HLA was identifiable through cumulative public TCR beta family frequency. In two of eight donors, the top clonotype was HLA-C-restricted CMV-specific.

From the reads, TCRdb called clonotypes with MiXCR, one entry per CDR3 protein. The data show about 260,000 distinct CDR3 sequences, approximately 9.2% seen once. This clonotype has only a few counts. The antigen is unknown. The germline CDR1 and CDR2 sequences are LGHNA and YNFKEQ. The CDR3 is 13 amino acids. V lost 2 bases, J lost 2 bases, and 6 bases lay in between. V is TRBV4-2 and J is TRBJ2-5; D call uncertain. The TCR was taken from a human donor in good health (CMV status not recorded). Some clones in this sample may be carry-over from other donors' samples. The material sequenced was PBMCs. The CDR3: CASSQRGQETQYF. The DNA of the CDR3 is TGTGCCAGCAGCCAAAGAGGACAAGAGACCCAGTACTTC.